Presented here are 32 T cell receptor beta chains from one specimen sequenced in a study of radiotherapy plus CTLA-4 blockade in lung cancer. Assay: immunoSEQ multiplex PCR; the TCRdb copy retains only in-frame clones and omits some. The sample yields some 38,000 clones, around three quarters seen once. This material consisted of peripheral blood, taken from a patient treated with radiotherapy plus ipilimumab. These receptors were obtained from a human donor with non-small cell lung cancer who had stable disease on radiotherapy plus ipilimumab.

The chain links TRBV15 to TRBJ2-1, with TRBD1 identical over 10 bases. Germline CDR1 is LNHNV and CDR2 is YYDKDF (reference sequence). V trimming: 1 base; J trimming: 6 bases; junction bases outside the gene matches: 3. This CDR3 spans 15 amino acids. This chain's CDR3 is CATSRAGTGVNEQFF. The CDR3 coding sequence is TGTGCCACCAGCAGAGCTGGGACAGGGGTCAATGAGCAGTTCTTC.

This chain uses TRBV6-1 with TRBJ2-3, with a possible D match to TRBD2 (6 bases). Germline V gene sequence: CDR1 MNHNS, CDR2 SASEGT. The CDR3 covers 15 residues. Trimming took off 5 bases at V and 6 bases at J, with 18 bases between the two ends. The CDR3 protein is CASSPQTGGGDTQYF. The CDR3 DNA follows: TGTGCCAGCAGTCCCCAGACGGGTGGGGGGGATACGCAGTATTTT.

The chain couples TRBV27 to TRBJ2-2, with D hard to call. CDR3 length: 12 residues. Germline lookup yields CDR1 MNHEY and CDR2 SMNVEV (reference sequence). V was cut by 3 bases and J by 3 bases, with 2 bases left in between. This CDR3 reads CASSFDTGELFF. The DNA for the CDR3 is TGTGCCAGCAGTTTCGACACCGGGGAGCTGTTTTTT.

This chain joins TRBV6-5 and TRBJ1-2; 10 bases are shared with TRBD1. The trim removed 0 bases at V and 5 bases at J, leaving 3 bases unmatched. The CDR3 is 15 amino acids. Germline values: CDR1 MNHEY, CDR2 SVGAGI. This CDR3 reads CASSYSDRGRYGYTF. In DNA form, the CDR3 reads TGTGCCAGCAGTTACTCCGACAGGGGGCGATATGGCTACACCTTC.

The chain uses TRBV7-3 and TRBJ2-1; TRBD2 aligns across 9 bases. Germline CDR1 reads SGHTA; CDR2 reads FQGTGA. CDR3 length: 13 amino acids. Germline trimming cut 3 bases from V and 9 bases from J; bases unmatched to any gene: 3. The DNA for the CDR3 is TGTGCCAGCAGCTTGAATAGCGGGGGTGAGCAGTTCTTC. It is translated as CASSLNSGGEQFF. Using reference TRBV7-3 and TRBJ2-1 for the parts outside the CDR3, the full variable domain is GAGVSQTPSNKVTEKGKYVELRCDPISGHTALYWYRQSLGQGPEFLIYFQGTGAADDSGLPNDRFFAVRPEGSVSTLKIQRTERGDSAVYLCASSLNSGGEQFFGPGTRLTVL.

The chain carries TRBV9 and TRBJ2-5; the D is unclear. The DNA end is more similar to TRBJ2-7, so the J call may be wrong. This CDR3 has 12 amino acids. Per the germline V gene, CDR1 is SGDLS and CDR2 is YYNGEE. The DNA for the CDR3 is TGTGCCAGCAGCGTCGTCTACTACGAGCAGTACTTC. This gives the protein CASSVVYYEQYF.

The rearrangement joins TRBV5-4 to TRBJ2-7, with D tentatively TRBD2 (5 bases). Trimming pared 0 bases from V and 0 bases from J, leaving 7 bases between. This CDR3 has 14 amino acids. Germline V gives CDR1 SGHNT, CDR2 YYREEE (reference sequence). The CDR3, as DNA: TGTGCCAGCAGCTTGGTGGGGAGCTCCTACGAGCAGTACTTC. Amino acid sequence: CASSLVGSSYEQYF.

CDR3 protein: CASSLFLSTELAKNIQYF. CDR3 nucleotide sequence: TGTGCCAGCAGTTTATTTCTTTCGACGGAACTAGCCAAAAACATTCAGTACTTC. The V and J genes are TRBV28 and TRBJ2-4; D gene uncertain. V lost 1 base and J 0 bases, leaving 16 bases between the germline ends. The CDR3 runs to 18 residues. From germline, CDR1 is MDHEN and CDR2 SYDVKM.

V and J are TRBV18 and TRBJ2-5; tentative D call: TRBD1 (6 bases). V was pared by 3 bases and J by 4 bases, with 15 bases between. This CDR3 is built from 15 residues. Germline V lookup: CDR1 KGHSH, CDR2 LQKENI. CDR3 region: CASSPREQGGETQYF. The CDR3 bases are TGTGCCAGCTCACCTCGGGAACAGGGCGGAGAGACCCAGTACTTC.

V is TRBV27 and J is TRBJ1-2, with D possibly being TRBD1 (6 bases). The germline CDR1 and CDR2 sequences are MNHEY and SMNVEV (reference sequence). V gave up 6 bases and J gave up 6 bases, with 17 bases separating them. The CDR3 has 14 residues. The CDR3 loop is CASSIQGYDDGYTF. The CDR3 nucleotides are TGTGCCAGCAGCATTCAGGGGTATGACGATGGCTACACCTTC.

The chain joins TRBV5-1 to TRBJ1-1, with a tentative D call TRBD1 (5 bases). The germline gives CDR1 SGHRS, CDR2 YFSETQ. The V end lost 0 bases, the J end lost 0 bases, and 6 bases lay between the germline ends. The CDR3 sequence is 14 residues long. CDR3 residues: CASSLGGMNTEAFF. The CDR3 coding sequence is TGCGCCAGCAGCTTGGGGGGGATGAACACTGAAGCTTTCTTT.

The chain uses TRBV11-2 and TRBJ1-6; D not resolved. The V and J ends lost 7 bases and 10 bases respectively, with 20 bases between them. This CDR3 region has 15 residues. Germline CDR1 is SGHAT and CDR2 is FQNNGV. The CDR3: CASTNIRGVSSPLHF. Written as DNA, the CDR3 is TGTGCCAGCACCAACATCCGCGGGGTTTCGTCACCCCTCCACTTT.

This chain links TRBV5-6 with TRBJ2-1; 8 positions match TRBD2. Trimming took 7 bases from V and 12 from J; bases not matched to a gene: 21. CDR1 is SGHDT, CDR2 YYEEEE, per germline. CDR3 length: 16 residues. CDR3 nucleotide sequence: TGTGCCAGCGGTTTTCTAGCGGGCCAACTCAATGAAGTGCAGTTCTTC. It translates to CASGFLAGQLNEVQFF.

This chain connects TRBV5-1 to TRBJ1-2; TRBD1 matches 12 bases. The V and J ends lost 5 bases and 8 bases, in that order; junction bases with no gene match: 10. Germline-derived CDR1 and CDR2 are SGHRS and YFSETQ. The CDR3 consists of 15 residues. The CDR3 sequence: CASRSGQGAMEGYTF. The DNA for the CDR3 is TGCGCCAGCAGGTCGGGACAGGGGGCTATGGAGGGCTACACCTTC.

This rearrangement joins TRBV2 to TRBJ2-3; TRBD1 matches 7 bases. CDR1 and CDR2 from the germline V gene are SNHLY and FYNNEI. The CDR3 runs 14 residues. The ends lost 6 bases at V and 1 base at J; junction bases unmatched: 4. In nucleotides, the CDR3 is TGTGCCAGCAGACAGGGGATCGGCACAGATACGCAGTATTTT. Protein: CASRQGIGTDTQYF.

Notes on this clone: The junction and the germline gene differ at one end; a read error may be behind it. In the same sample, other DNA sequences code for this CDR3. This sequence joins TRBV13 and TRBJ1-4; maybe TRBD1 (5 bases). The CDR3 runs 16 residues. Germline V gives CDR1 PRHDT, CDR2 FYEKMQ (reference sequence). The CDR3 reads CANSLGRGTANEKLFF. DNA of the CDR3: TGTGCCAACAGCTTAGGCCGAGGGACCGCAAATGAAAAACTGTTTTTT.

V gene TRBV13 combines with J gene TRBJ2-1, with unresolved D. Trimming pared 5 bases from V and 0 bases from J, leaving 11 bases between. Looked up from germline, CDR1 is PRHDT and CDR2 is FYEKMQ (reference sequence). The CDR3 extends over 15 amino acids. The CDR3 DNA reads TGTGCCAGCAGCCTTCGACCCCTCTCCTACAATGAGCAGTTCTTC. Translation gives CASSLRPLSYNEQFF.

This clone was picked up a small number of times. The chain uses TRBV11-2 and TRBJ2-1; 11 bases line up with TRBD1. There are 15 residues in the CDR3. The V gene's germline CDR1 is SGHAT and CDR2 FQNNGV. J lost 5 bases, V lost 2 bases, and 2 bases had no gene match. CDR3 sequence: CASSLRDRGNNEQFF. The CDR3 nucleotides are TGTGCCAGCAGCTTACGGGACAGGGGGAACAATGAGCAGTTCTTC. Filled out from reference TRBV11-2 and TRBJ2-1, the complete variable domain reads EAGVAQSPRYKIIEKRQSVAFWCNPISGHATLYWYQQILGQGPKLLIQFQNNGVVDDSQLPKDRFSAERLKGVDSTLKIQPAKLEDSAVYLCASSLRDRGNNEQFFGPGTRLTVL.

This clone was counted between two and nine times. The J gene is TRBJ2-7, the V gene TRBV6-1; D perhaps matches TRBD2 (5 bases). Germline CDR1 reads MNHNS; CDR2 reads SASEGT. The CDR3 spans 12 residues. V lost 7 bases and J lost 4, with 11 bases in between. The CDR3 spells CASMHGEYEQYV. Here the CDR3 DNA reads TGTGCCAGCATGCACGGGGAATACGAGCAGTACGTC.

The chain combines TRBV27 with TRBJ1-5; TRBD1 might be the D (6 bases). Trimming took 2 bases from V and 4 from J, leaving 12 bases between them. CDR1 and CDR2 from the germline V gene are MNHEY and SMNVEV (reference sequence). The CDR3 runs 15 residues. The CDR3 sequence: CASSLAQGPNQPQHF. The CDR3 coding sequence is TGTGCCAGCAGTTTAGCCCAGGGGCCTAATCAGCCCCAGCATTTT.

The sample holds a few counts of this clone. J is TRBJ2-3 and V is TRBV5-4; 10 nucleotides line up with TRBD2. The V segment lost 2 bases and the J segment 1 base; nucleotides outside the gene matches: 7. The CDR3 length is 17 residues. The germline CDR1 and CDR2 sequences are SGHNT and YYREEE (reference sequence). The CDR3 DNA is TGTGCCAGCAGCTTATGGCTAGCGGGGGCCCGCACAGATACGCAGTATTTT. This gives the protein CASSLWLAGARTDTQYF.

J is TRBJ1-1 and V is TRBV10-3, with 7 bases fitting TRBD1. There are 17 residues in the CDR3. V was clipped by 0 bases and J by 0 bases; unmatched bases: 7. Germline V gives CDR1 ENHRY, CDR2 SYGVKD. CDR3 residues: CAISESTGRRMNTEAFF. CDR3 DNA: TGTGCCATCAGTGAGTCGACAGGGCGGAGAATGAACACTGAAGCTTTCTTT.

CDR3: CASSLDDRVLTDTQYF. CDR3 DNA: TGTGCCAGCAGCTTAGATGACAGGGTTCTAACAGATACGCAGTATTTT. The chain combines TRBV7-2 with TRBJ2-3; 7 bases line up with TRBD1. Germline V CDR1 and CDR2: SGHTA, FQGNSA. The trim removed 1 base at V and 3 bases at J, leaving 7 bases unmatched. The CDR3 length is 16 residues. Using reference TRBV7-2 and TRBJ2-3 for the parts outside the CDR3, the full variable domain is GAGVSQSPSNKVTEKGKDVELRCDPISGHTALYWYRQSLGQGLEFLIYFQGNSAPDKSGLPSDRFSAERTGGSVSTLTIQRTQQEDSAVYLCASSLDDRVLTDTQYFGPGTRLTVL.

This clone has just one count. The sample has other DNA sequences that encode this CDR3 too. The V gene is TRBV5-5, the J gene TRBJ1-2; D not certain. Trimming cost V 4 bases and J 8 bases, with 15 bases left between them. The germline V gene encodes CDR1 SGHKS and CDR2 YYEKEE (reference sequence). The CDR3 loop spans 13 amino acids. CDR3 nucleotide sequence: TGTGCCAGCAGCACCGGACGGTCCTACGGCTACACCTTC. It codes for CASSTGRSYGYTF.

The CDR3 DNA sequence: TGTGCCAGCAGTTTAAACCCAGGGGGTGCTCTTCAGCCCCAGCATTTT. This translates into CASSLNPGGALQPQHF. The rearrangement joins TRBV28 to TRBJ1-5, with 7 bases lining up with TRBD1. The germline gives CDR1 MDHEN, CDR2 SYDVKM. The CDR3 runs 16 residues. V was clipped by 2 bases and J by 6 bases; unmatched bases: 10.

The chain recombines TRBV27 with TRBJ2-2; no firm D call. Trimming took 6 bases from V and 0 from J, leaving 8 bases between them. There are 14 residues in the CDR3. Per the germline V gene, CDR1 is MNHEY and CDR2 is SMNVEV (reference sequence). DNA of the CDR3: TGTGCCAGCAGCTATGGATCGAACACCGGGGAGCTGTTTTTT. Translating it yields CASSYGSNTGELFF.

This chain uses TRBV2 with TRBJ1-2, with D possibly matching TRBD1 (5 bases). This CDR3 is 10 amino acids long. Trimming took 6 bases from V and 7 from J, leaving 6 bases between them. Germline lookup yields CDR1 SNHLY and CDR2 FYNNEI. CDR3 sequence (DNA): TGTGCCAGCAGGGGGCCTGGCTACACCTTC. Encoded protein: CASRGPGYTF. Full variable domain (remainder filled in from reference TRBV2 and TRBJ1-2): EPEVTQTPSHQVTQMGQEVILRCVPISNHLYFYWYRQILGQKVEFLVSFYNNEISEKSEIFDDQFSVERPDGSNFTLKIRSTKLEDSAMYFCASRGPGYTFGSGTRLTVV.

The genes are TRBV7-2 and TRBJ1-1; 10 bases map to TRBD1. Per germline, CDR1 SGHTA and CDR2 FQGNSA. V was clipped by 4 bases and J by 5 bases; unmatched bases: 4. CDR3 length equals 14 residues. The CDR3 sequence: CASSWTGGRTEAFF. Here the CDR3 DNA reads TGTGCCAGCAGCTGGACAGGGGGGAGGACTGAAGCTTTCTTT.

This clone was detected a few times. The chain carries TRBV6-5 and TRBJ1-3; weak D call: TRBD1 (6 bases). This CDR3 has 15 amino acids. Germline values: CDR1 MNHEY, CDR2 SVGAGI. Trimming took 6 bases from V and 2 from J, leaving 14 bases between them. CDR3 region: CASSPQGMAGNTIYF. DNA of the CDR3: TGTGCCAGCAGCCCACAGGGTATGGCTGGAAACACCATATATTTT.

The chain links TRBV5-1 to TRBJ2-1; TRBD2 matches at 7 bases. Per germline, CDR1 SGHRS and CDR2 YFSETQ. CDR3 size: 15 residues. Trimming cost V 7 bases and J 4 bases; bases outside gene matches: 11. The CDR3 region is CASALTSRRYNEQFF. CDR3 DNA: TGCGCCAGCGCATTGACTAGCAGGAGATACAATGAGCAGTTCTTC.

The chain combines TRBV2 with TRBJ2-7; tentative D call: TRBD1 (6 bases). Trimming took 8 bases from V and 6 from J, leaving 20 bases between them. The CDR3 is made up of 14 amino acids. CDR1 SNHLY and CDR2 FYNNEI come from the germline V gene. As DNA, the CDR3 is TGTGCCAGCGGTCGCCGGGACACGGCGGGCGAGCAGTACTTC. It specifies CASGRRDTAGEQYF.

This clone appeared a few times. V is TRBV5-6 and J is TRBJ1-4; 12 bases map to TRBD1. The CDR3 has 19 residues. The ends lost 1 base at V and 0 bases at J; junction bases unmatched: 7. Germline V gives CDR1 SGHDT, CDR2 YYEEEE. CDR3 sequence reads: CASSLNRDRGRPTNEKLFF. Written as DNA, the CDR3 is TGTGCCAGCAGCTTGAACCGGGACAGGGGGCGTCCAACTAATGAAAAACTGTTTTTT.